This entry describes one T cell receptor beta chain. The data were produced by immunoSEQ multiplex PCR, yet TCRdb's version contains in-frame clones alone and is incomplete. The repertoire holds about 130,000 clones, with about 86% as singletons. This sample is part of a study of blood T cell repertoires in COVID-19. Cohort allocation depended upon clinical history that participants reported. CDR1 and CDR2 from the germline V gene are SQVTM and ANQGSEA. This CDR3 contains 14 residues. The trim removed 1 base at V and 7 bases at J, leaving 9 bases unmatched. The rearrangement uses TRBV29-1 and TRBJ2-7; the match to TRBD1 covers 8 bases. The origin of this receptor is a man in his forties with acute COVID-19. The sequencing sample was made of PBMCs or T cells enriched from blood (not recorded which). This CDR3 reads CSVEVFAGGKEQYF. Written as DNA, the CDR3 is TGCAGCGTTGAAGTCTTCGCAGGGGGCAAGGAGCAGTACTTC.